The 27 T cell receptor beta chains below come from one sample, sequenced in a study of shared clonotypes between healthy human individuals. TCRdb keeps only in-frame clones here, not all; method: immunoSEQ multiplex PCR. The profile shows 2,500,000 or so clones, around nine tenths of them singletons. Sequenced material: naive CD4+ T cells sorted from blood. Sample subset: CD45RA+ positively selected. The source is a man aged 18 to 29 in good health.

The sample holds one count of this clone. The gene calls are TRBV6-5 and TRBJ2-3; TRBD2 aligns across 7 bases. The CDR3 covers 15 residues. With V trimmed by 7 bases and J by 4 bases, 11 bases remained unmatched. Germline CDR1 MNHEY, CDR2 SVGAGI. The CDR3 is CASTQSGGSSDTQYF. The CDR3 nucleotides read TGTGCCAGCACCCAATCGGGCGGGAGCTCAGATACGCAGTATTTT.

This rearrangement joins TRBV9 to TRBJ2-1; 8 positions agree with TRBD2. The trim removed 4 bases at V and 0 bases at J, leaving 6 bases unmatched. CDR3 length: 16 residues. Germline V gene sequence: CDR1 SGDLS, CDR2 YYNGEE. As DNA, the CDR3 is TGTGCCAGCAGCAGCACCGGGACTAGCTCCTACAATGAGCAGTTCTTC. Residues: CASSSTGTSSYNEQFF.

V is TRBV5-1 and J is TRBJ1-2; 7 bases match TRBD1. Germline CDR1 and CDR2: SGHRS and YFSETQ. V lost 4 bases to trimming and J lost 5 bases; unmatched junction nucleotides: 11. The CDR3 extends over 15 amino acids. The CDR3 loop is CASSPEGGVRYGYTF. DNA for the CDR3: TGCGCCAGCAGCCCGGAAGGGGGCGTTAGGTATGGCTACACCTTC. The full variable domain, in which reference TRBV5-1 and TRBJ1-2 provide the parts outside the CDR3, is KAGVTQTPRYLIKTRGQQVTLSCSPISGHRSVSWYQQTPGQGLQFLFEYFSETQRNKGNFPGRFSGRQFSNSRSEMNVSTLELGDSALYLCASSPEGGVRYGYTFGSGTRLTVV.

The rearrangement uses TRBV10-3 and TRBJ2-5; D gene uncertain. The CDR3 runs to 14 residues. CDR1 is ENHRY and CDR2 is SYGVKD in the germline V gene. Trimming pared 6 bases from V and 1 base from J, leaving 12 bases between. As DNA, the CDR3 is TGTGCCATCAGGGTTTCAGGACCCCAAGAGACCCAGTACTTC. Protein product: CAIRVSGPQETQYF.

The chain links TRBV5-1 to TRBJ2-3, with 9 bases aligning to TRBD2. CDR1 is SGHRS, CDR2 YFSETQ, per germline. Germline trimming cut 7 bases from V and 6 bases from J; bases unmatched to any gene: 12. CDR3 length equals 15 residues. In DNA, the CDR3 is TGCGCCAGCCGCCGCGGGGGGGCTGTTTCCGATACGCAGTATTTT. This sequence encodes CASRRGGAVSDTQYF.

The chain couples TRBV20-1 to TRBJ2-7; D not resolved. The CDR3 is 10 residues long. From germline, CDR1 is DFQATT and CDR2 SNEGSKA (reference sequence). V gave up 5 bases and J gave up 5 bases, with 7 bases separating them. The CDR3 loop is CSAFNHEQYF. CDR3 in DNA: TGCAGTGCTTTTAACCACGAGCAGTACTTC.

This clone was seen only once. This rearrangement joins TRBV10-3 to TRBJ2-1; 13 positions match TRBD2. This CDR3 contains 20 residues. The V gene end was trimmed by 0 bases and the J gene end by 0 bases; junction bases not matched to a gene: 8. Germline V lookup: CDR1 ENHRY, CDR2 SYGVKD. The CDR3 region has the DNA TGTGCCATCAGTGAGTCAACTAGCGGGGGGGCATCGAGCTCCTACAATGAGCAGTTCTTC. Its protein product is CAISESTSGGASSSYNEQFF.

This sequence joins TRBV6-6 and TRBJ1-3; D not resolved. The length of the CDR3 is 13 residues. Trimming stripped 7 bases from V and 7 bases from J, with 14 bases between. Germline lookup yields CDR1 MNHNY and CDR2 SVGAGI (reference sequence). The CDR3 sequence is CASTQTGRNTIYF. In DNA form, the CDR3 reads TGTGCCAGCACCCAGACGGGGAGGAACACCATATATTTT.

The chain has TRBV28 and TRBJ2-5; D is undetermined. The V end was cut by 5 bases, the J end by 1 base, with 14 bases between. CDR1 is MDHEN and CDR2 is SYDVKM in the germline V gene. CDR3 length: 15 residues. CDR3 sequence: CASSPTTKTQETQYF. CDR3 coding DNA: TGTGCCAGCAGTCCTACCACTAAAACCCAAGAGACCCAGTACTTC. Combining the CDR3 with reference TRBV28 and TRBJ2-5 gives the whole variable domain DVKVTQSSRYLVKRTGEKVFLECVQDMDHENMFWYRQDPGLGLRLIYFSYDVKMKEKGDIPEGYSVSREKKERFSLILESASTNQTSMYLCASSPTTKTQETQYFGPGTRLLVL.

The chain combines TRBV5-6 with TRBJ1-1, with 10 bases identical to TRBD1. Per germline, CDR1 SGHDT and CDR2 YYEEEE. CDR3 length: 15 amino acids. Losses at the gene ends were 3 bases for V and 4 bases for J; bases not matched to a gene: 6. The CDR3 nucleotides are TGTGCCAGCAGCTCGGGAGGGACAGGGGCCACTGAAGCTTTCTTT. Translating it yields CASSSGGTGATEAFF.

CDR3 sequence reads: CASTPPGGNYGYTF. The CDR3 DNA follows: TGTGCCAGCACCCCACCCGGGGGCAACTATGGCTACACCTTC. The genes are TRBV7-9 and TRBJ1-2, with D possibly TRBD1 on 6 matching bases. Germline V gene sequence: CDR1 SEHNR, CDR2 FQNEAQ (reference sequence). Trimming stripped 7 bases from V and 2 bases from J, with 14 bases between. The CDR3 spans 14 residues. Full variable domain (outside the CDR3, taken from reference TRBV7-9 and TRBJ1-2): DTGVSQNPRHKITKRGQNVTFRCDPISEHNRLYWYRQTLGQGPEFLTYFQNEAQLEKSRLLSDRFSAERPKGSFSTLEIQRTEQGDSAMYLCASTPPGGNYGYTFGSGTRLTVV.

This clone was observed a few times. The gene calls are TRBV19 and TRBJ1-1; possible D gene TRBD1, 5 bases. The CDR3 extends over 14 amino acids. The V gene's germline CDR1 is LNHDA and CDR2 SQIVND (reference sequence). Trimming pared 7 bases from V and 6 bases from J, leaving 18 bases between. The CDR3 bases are TGTGCCAGTAATCGACAGAGAGGGAGGGCTGAAGCTTTCTTT. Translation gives CASNRQRGRAEAFF.

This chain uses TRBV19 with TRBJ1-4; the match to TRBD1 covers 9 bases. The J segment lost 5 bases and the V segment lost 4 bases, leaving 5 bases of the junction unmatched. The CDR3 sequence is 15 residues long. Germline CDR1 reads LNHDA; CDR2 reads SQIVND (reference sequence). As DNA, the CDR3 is TGTGCCAGTAGTACCCCGGGACAGGGAAATGAAAAACTGTTTTTT. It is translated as CASSTPGQGNEKLFF.

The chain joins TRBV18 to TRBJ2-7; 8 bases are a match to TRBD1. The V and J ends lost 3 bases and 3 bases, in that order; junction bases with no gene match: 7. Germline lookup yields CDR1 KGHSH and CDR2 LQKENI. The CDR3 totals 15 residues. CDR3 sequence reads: CASSPGRTGIYEQYF. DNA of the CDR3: TGTGCCAGCTCACCCGGCCGGACAGGGATCTACGAGCAGTACTTC. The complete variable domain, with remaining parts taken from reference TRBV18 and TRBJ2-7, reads NAGVMQNPRHLVRRRGQEARLRCSPMKGHSHVYWYRQLPEEGLKFMVYLQKENIIDESGMPKERFSAEFPKEGPSILRIQQVVRGDSAAYFCASSPGRTGIYEQYFGPGTRLTVT.

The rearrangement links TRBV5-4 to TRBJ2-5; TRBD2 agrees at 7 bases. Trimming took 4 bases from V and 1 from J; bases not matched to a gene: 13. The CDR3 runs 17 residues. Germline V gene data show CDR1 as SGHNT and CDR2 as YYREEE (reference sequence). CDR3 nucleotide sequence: TGTGCCAGCAGCCTATCTGGTGGGGGGGGACTCCAAGAGACCCAGTACTTC. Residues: CASSLSGGGGLQETQYF.

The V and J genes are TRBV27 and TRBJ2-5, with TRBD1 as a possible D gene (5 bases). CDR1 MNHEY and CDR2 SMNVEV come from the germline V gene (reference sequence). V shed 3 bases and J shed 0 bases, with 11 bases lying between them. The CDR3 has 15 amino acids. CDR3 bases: TGTGCCAGCAGTTTTGCAGGGCAATACCAAGAGACCCAGTACTTC. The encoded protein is CASSFAGQYQETQYF.

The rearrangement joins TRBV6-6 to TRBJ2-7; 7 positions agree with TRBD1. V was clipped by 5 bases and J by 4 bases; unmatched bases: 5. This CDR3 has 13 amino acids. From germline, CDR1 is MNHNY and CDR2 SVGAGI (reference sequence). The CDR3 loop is CASSRTGVYEQYF. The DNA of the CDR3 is TGTGCCAGCAGTAGGACAGGAGTATACGAGCAGTACTTC.

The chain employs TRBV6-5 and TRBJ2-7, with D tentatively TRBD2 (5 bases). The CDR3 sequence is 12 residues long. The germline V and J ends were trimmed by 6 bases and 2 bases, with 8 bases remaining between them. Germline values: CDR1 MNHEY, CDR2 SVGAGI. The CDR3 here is CASREGPYEQYF. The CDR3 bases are TGTGCCAGCAGAGAGGGCCCCTACGAGCAGTACTTC.

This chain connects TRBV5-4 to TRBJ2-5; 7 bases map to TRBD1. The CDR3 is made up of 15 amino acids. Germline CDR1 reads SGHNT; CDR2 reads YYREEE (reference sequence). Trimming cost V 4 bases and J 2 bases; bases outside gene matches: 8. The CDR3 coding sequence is TGTGCCAGCAGCCCTAGGACAGGTCAACAAGAGACCCAGTACTTC. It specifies CASSPRTGQQETQYF. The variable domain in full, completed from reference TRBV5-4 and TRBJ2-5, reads ETGVTQSPTHLIKTRGQQVTLRCSSQSGHNTVSWYQQALGQGPQFIFQYYREEENGRGNFPPRFSGLQFPNYSSELNVNALELDDSALYLCASSPRTGQQETQYFGPGTRLLVL.

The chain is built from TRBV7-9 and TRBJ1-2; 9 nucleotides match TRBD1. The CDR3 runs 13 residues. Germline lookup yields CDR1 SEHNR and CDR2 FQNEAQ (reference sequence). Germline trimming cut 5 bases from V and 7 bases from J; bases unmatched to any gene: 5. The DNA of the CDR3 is TGTGCCAGCAGCATGGGACAGGGAGGTGGCTACACCTTC. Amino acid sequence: CASSMGQGGGYTF.

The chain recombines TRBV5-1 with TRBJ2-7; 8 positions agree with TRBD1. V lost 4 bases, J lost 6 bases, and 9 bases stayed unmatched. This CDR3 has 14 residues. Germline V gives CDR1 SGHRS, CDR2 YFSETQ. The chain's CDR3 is CASSPGQEGFEQYF. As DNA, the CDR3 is TGCGCCAGCAGCCCGGGACAGGAAGGCTTCGAGCAGTACTTC. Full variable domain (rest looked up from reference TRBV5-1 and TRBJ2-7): KAGVTQTPRYLIKTRGQQVTLSCSPISGHRSVSWYQQTPGQGLQFLFEYFSETQRNKGNFPGRFSGRQFSNSRSEMNVSTLELGDSALYLCASSPGQEGFEQYFGPGTRLTVT.

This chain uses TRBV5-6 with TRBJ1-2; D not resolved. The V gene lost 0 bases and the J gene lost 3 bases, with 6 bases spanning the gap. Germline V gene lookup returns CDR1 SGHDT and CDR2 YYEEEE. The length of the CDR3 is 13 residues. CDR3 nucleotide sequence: TGTGCCAGCAGCTTGGAACAGCACTATGGCTACACCTTC. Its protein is CASSLEQHYGYTF.

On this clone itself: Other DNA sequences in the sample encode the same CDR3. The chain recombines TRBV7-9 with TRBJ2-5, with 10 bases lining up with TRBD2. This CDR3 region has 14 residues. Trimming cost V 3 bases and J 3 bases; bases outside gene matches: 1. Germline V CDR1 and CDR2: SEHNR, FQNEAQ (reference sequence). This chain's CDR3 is CASSFLAGEETQYF. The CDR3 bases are TGTGCCAGCAGCTTCCTAGCGGGGGAAGAGACCCAGTACTTC.

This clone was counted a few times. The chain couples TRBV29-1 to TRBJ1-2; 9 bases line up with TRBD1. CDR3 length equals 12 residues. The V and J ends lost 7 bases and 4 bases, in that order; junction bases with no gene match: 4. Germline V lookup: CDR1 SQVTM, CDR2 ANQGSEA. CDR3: CSAVDRGYGYTF. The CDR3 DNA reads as TGCAGCGCTGTGGACAGGGGCTATGGCTACACCTTC.

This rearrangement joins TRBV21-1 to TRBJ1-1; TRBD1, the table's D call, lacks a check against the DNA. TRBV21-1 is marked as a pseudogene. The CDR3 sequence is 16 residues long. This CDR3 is CASSKGGTPRNTEAFF. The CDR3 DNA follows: TGTGCCAGCAGCAAAGGGGGGACACCCAGGAACACTGAAGCTTTCTTT.

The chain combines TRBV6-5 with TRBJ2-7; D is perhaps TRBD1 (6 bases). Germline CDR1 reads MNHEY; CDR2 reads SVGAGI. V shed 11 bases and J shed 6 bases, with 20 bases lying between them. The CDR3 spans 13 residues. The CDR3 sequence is CAATDSMRGEQYF. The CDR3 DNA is TGTGCCGCCACGGACAGTATGAGGGGCGAGCAGTACTTC.

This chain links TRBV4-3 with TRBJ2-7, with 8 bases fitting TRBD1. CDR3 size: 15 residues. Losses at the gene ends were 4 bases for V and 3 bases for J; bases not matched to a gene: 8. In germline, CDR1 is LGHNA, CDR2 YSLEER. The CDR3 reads CASSPGQGGYYEQYF. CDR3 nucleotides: TGCGCCAGCAGCCCAGGACAGGGCGGGTACTACGAGCAGTACTTC.